The entry that follows covers one T cell receptor (beta chain) sequence. What it recognizes is unknown. It was autoimmune disease history or systemic immunosuppression that excluded patients. Profiling relied on immunoSEQ multiplex PCR, and the TCRdb table lists in-frame clones only, not all of them. The sample yields 50,000 to 60,000 clones, 75% to 90% seen once. The record originates from a study of OX40 agonist ivuxolimab in advanced cancers. Study results and limitations: In CD8+ T cells, expanded clones were on average more numerous than in CD4+.

This CDR3 contains 14 residues. Germline V gives CDR1 WSHSY, CDR2 SAAADI. V lost 7 bases, J lost 5 bases, and 7 bases stayed unmatched. The TCR originated in an adult with an advanced solid tumor such as melanoma, head and neck, liver or kidney cancer. The chain links TRBV10-2 to TRBJ1-5; TRBD1 agrees at 8 bases. Sequenced material: CD4+ or CD8+ T cells sorted from blood, taken in a trial of the OX40 agonist ivuxolimab. The CDR3 is CASTAGGSDQPQHF. As DNA, the CDR3 is TGCGCCAGCACGGCAGGGGGCTCAGATCAGCCCCAGCATTTT.